Shown below are 26 T cell receptor beta chains from a single sample sequenced in a study of early T cells in non-severe SARS-CoV-2 infection. Each CDR3 protein is one row after TCRdb ran MiXCR on the 5' RACE reads. The sample contains about 60,000 distinct CDR3 sequences, 10% to 15% of which appear only once. Sequenced input: whole blood. The receptors were gathered from an adult who was a healthcare worker with PCR-confirmed SARS-CoV-2 infection or an uninfected control (not recorded which).

In this sample, this clonotype turned up a few times. This chain uses TRBV27 with TRBJ2-7; 7 positions match TRBD2. The V segment lost 5 bases and the J segment 6 bases; nucleotides outside the gene matches: 13. The CDR3 sequence is 15 residues long. Per the germline V gene, CDR1 is MNHEY and CDR2 is SMNVEV (reference sequence). CDR3 DNA sequence: TGTGCCAGCAGTCCCAACGGGGCGGGAGTGTCCGAGCAGTACTTC. This encodes CASSPNGAGVSEQYF.

The table lists this clonotype with a few counts. The CDR3 DNA follows: TGTGCCAGCAGCGTAAGGTCGACTATCTACTATGGCTACACCTTC. It specifies CASSVRSTIYYGYTF. V gene TRBV9 combines with J gene TRBJ1-2; D unresolved. The germline V gene encodes CDR1 SGDLS and CDR2 YYNGEE. Trimming pared 1 base from V and 3 bases from J, leaving 13 bases between. CDR3 length: 15 residues.

This clonotype was observed a few times. This chain connects TRBV28 to TRBJ1-5; no definite D call. Trimming shortened V by 1 base and J by 6 bases, and 16 bases separated the two germline ends. This CDR3 has 16 residues. CDR1 and CDR2 from the germline V gene are MDHEN and SYDVKM. The DNA for the CDR3 is TGTGCCAGCAGTTTATCCACAGAGGGTTCGGGTCAGCCCCAGCATTTT. This gives the protein CASSLSTEGSGQPQHF.

This clonotype was seen many times. The chain couples TRBV21-1 to TRBJ2-7; TRBD2 is the table's D call, not checked against the DNA. TRBV21-1 is assigned pseudogene status. The CDR3 contains 14 residues. The CDR3 DNA is TGTGCCAGCAGCAAAGCGGGAGGATCCTACGAGCAGTACTTC. Its protein product is CASSKAGGSYEQYF.

The chain combines TRBV20-1 with TRBJ2-4, with 7 bases identical to TRBD2. This CDR3 has 14 amino acids. Germline values: CDR1 DFQATT, CDR2 SNEGSKA (reference sequence). The J segment lost 0 bases and the V segment lost 5 bases, leaving 4 bases of the junction unmatched. The CDR3 nucleotides read TGCAGTGCTTCAGCGGGAAGAGCCAAAAACATTCAGTACTTC. This codes for CSASAGRAKNIQYF.

This clonotype qualifies as medium-sized. V gene TRBV3-1 combines with J gene TRBJ2-7; 7 nucleotides agree with TRBD1. The V gene end was trimmed by 0 bases and the J gene end by 1 base; junction bases not matched to a gene: 12. This CDR3 spans 18 amino acids. Germline values: CDR1 LGHDT, CDR2 YNNKEL (reference sequence). The CDR3 here is CASSQDTTGRSKSYEQYF. The CDR3 DNA sequence: TGTGCCAGCAGCCAAGATACGACAGGGCGGTCGAAATCCTACGAGCAGTACTTC.

This clonotype has at least ten counts. The CDR3 DNA is TGCAGCGTATCAGCGGGGGAGGTCACAGATACGCAGTATTTT. Its protein product is CSVSAGEVTDTQYF. The genes are TRBV29-1 and TRBJ2-3, with 8 bases identical to TRBD2. V gave up 6 bases and J gave up 2 bases; unmatched junction bases: 7. The CDR3 covers 14 residues. Germline CDR1 and CDR2: SQVTM and ANQGSEA.

This chain joins TRBV4-3 and TRBJ1-2; maybe TRBD1 (6 bases). In germline, CDR1 is LGHNA, CDR2 YSLEER. The CDR3 extends over 13 amino acids. Deletions cut 0 bases from V and 4 bases from J, with 6 bases between. The CDR3 loop reads CASSQDRGYGYTF. CDR3 coding DNA: TGCGCCAGCAGCCAAGACAGGGGCTATGGCTACACCTTC.

The rearrangement links TRBV24-1 to TRBJ2-6; perhaps TRBD2 as D (5 bases). This CDR3 contains 15 residues. CDR1 and CDR2 from the germline V gene are KGHDR and SFDVKD. Trimming left V 2 bases short and J 7 bases short, with 11 bases between. This CDR3 reads CATSDSTRGANVLTF. CDR3 in DNA: TGTGCCACCAGTGATTCGACACGGGGAGCCAACGTCCTGACTTTC.

This clonotype was found many times. The genes are TRBV9 and TRBJ2-3; TRBD1 might be the D (5 bases). This CDR3 contains 15 residues. Trimming pared 0 bases from V and 2 bases from J, leaving 10 bases between. Germline values: CDR1 SGDLS, CDR2 YYNGEE. CDR3 in amino acids: CASSVGGTPTDTQYF. The CDR3 nucleotides are TGTGCCAGCAGCGTAGGGGGCACCCCCACAGATACGCAGTATTTT.

This clonotype showed up just a few times. The chain joins TRBV7-9 to TRBJ1-1, with 8 bases lining up with TRBD1. The CDR3 is made up of 14 amino acids. CDR1 is SEHNR, CDR2 FQNEAQ, per germline (reference sequence). Trimming cost V 5 bases and J 3 bases; bases outside gene matches: 5. CDR3 sequence reads: CASSEVQGDTEAFF. As DNA, the CDR3 is TGTGCCAGCAGCGAAGTACAGGGGGACACTGAAGCTTTCTTT.

This clonotype was picked up many times. The V and J genes are TRBV12-3 or TRBV12-4 and TRBJ1-2; 8 bases fit TRBD1. J gave up 3 bases and V 7 bases, and 7 bases lay outside the gene matches. The CDR3 runs to 14 residues. CDR3 protein: CASNEQGGYYGYTF. CDR3 DNA: TGTGCCAGCAATGAACAGGGGGGGTACTATGGCTACACCTTC.

This sequence joins TRBV13 and TRBJ2-1, with D perhaps TRBD1 (5 bases). The germline V gene encodes CDR1 PRHDT and CDR2 FYEKMQ (reference sequence). This CDR3 is built from 16 residues. Trimming shortened V by 4 bases and J by 2 bases, and 15 bases separated the two germline ends. The chain's CDR3 is CASSSLRKGPYNEQFF. CDR3 bases: TGTGCCAGCAGCTCCCTCAGGAAGGGGCCCTACAATGAGCAGTTCTTC.

This clonotype is a singleton in its sample. The chain recombines TRBV27 with TRBJ2-3, with D unresolved. The CDR3 has 11 amino acids. From germline, CDR1 is MNHEY and CDR2 SMNVEV (reference sequence). The V end lost 7 bases, the J end lost 7 bases, and 9 bases lay between the germline ends. CDR3 DNA sequence: TGTGCCAGCACCCCCCCCCATACGCAGTATTTT. Translated, it gives CASTPPHTQYF.

The chain carries TRBV7-9 and TRBJ2-7, with TRBD1 identical over 8 bases. Germline V gives CDR1 SEHNR, CDR2 FQNEAQ (reference sequence). CDR3 length: 15 residues. V shed 5 bases and J 2 bases; nucleotides not matched to a gene: 8. CDR3 nucleotide sequence: TGTGCCAGCAGCATCAGACAGGGGCAGACCTACGAGCAGTACTTC. Protein sequence: CASSIRQGQTYEQYF.

This clonotype was observed many times. This chain links TRBV11-2 with TRBJ1-1; tentative D call: TRBD1 (5 bases). Germline loops: CDR1 SGHAT, CDR2 FQNNGV. Deletions cut 2 bases from V and 3 bases from J, with 10 bases between. This CDR3 is 14 amino acids long. CDR3 amino acids: CASSLQGDDTEAFF. CDR3 DNA: TGTGCCAGCAGCTTACAGGGAGACGACACTGAAGCTTTCTTT.

The CDR3 is CASSPGAAGDAEQYF. The CDR3 DNA is TGTGCCAGCAGCCCGGGGGCGGCGGGAGATGCCGAGCAGTACTTC. This chain connects TRBV3-1 to TRBJ2-7; TRBD2 is a possible D gene (7 bases). V was pared by 4 bases and J by 6 bases, with 19 bases between. This CDR3 has 15 amino acids. CDR1 and CDR2 from the germline V gene are LGHDT and YNNKEL (reference sequence).

This chain uses TRBV27 with TRBJ2-1; D is possibly TRBD1 or TRBD2 (5 bases each). Trimming took 4 bases from V and 5 from J, leaving 12 bases between them. This CDR3 is 14 amino acids long. Germline-derived CDR1 and CDR2 are MNHEY and SMNVEV (reference sequence). The CDR3 loop reads CASSYGTADNEQFF. CDR3 nucleotides: TGTGCCAGCAGTTATGGGACGGCAGACAATGAGCAGTTCTTC.

The V and J genes are TRBV2 and TRBJ1-6, with a weak D call TRBD1 (5 bases). The CDR3 covers 16 residues. CDR1 and CDR2 from the germline V gene are SNHLY and FYNNEI. Trimming removed 3 bases from V and 5 bases from J, with 14 bases in between. For the CDR3, the DNA is TGTGCCAGCAGTGAGATGGGGCAGAACAATAATTCACCCCTCCACTTT. This sequence encodes CASSEMGQNNNSPLHF.

The chain combines TRBV24-1 with TRBJ2-3; 9 bases fit TRBD1. Per the germline V gene, CDR1 is KGHDR and CDR2 is SFDVKD. Unmatched junction bases numbered 5, after V lost 8 bases and J lost 3 bases. The CDR3 loop spans 14 amino acids. CDR3 loop: CATIRQGGTDTQYF. CDR3 coding DNA: TGTGCCACCATACGACAGGGGGGGACAGATACGCAGTATTTT.

The CDR3 loop reads CASSRLGLLSYNEQFF. DNA of the CDR3: TGTGCCAGCTCACGCCTGGGACTATTATCCTACAATGAGCAGTTCTTC. The chain has TRBV18 and TRBJ2-1; TRBD2 agrees at 7 bases. V was clipped by 4 bases and J by 1 base; unmatched bases: 7. This CDR3 is built from 16 residues. From germline, CDR1 is KGHSH and CDR2 LQKENI.

This clonotype was seen a few times. The junction does not match germline at one end; this may be a read error. CDR3 nucleotide sequence: TGTGCCTGGAGTGTACTTCAGGGGGTTTCTGGCGGGGAGCCGTTTTTT. Its translation is CAWSVLQGVSGGEPFF. The chain links TRBV30 to TRBJ2-2, with TRBD1 as a possible D gene (7 bases). The germline gives CDR1 GTSNPN, CDR2 SVGIG (reference sequence). This CDR3 is built from 16 residues.

V and J are TRBV12-3 or TRBV12-4 and TRBJ1-1; D gene ambiguous. V was clipped by 5 bases and J by 5 bases, with 9 bases between them. The CDR3 contains 12 residues. CDR3 in DNA: TGTGCCAGCAGTCCCCAACATACTGAAGCTTTCTTT. This gives the protein CASSPQHTEAFF.

This clonotype was recorded many times. The chain links TRBV4-1 to TRBJ2-5; 10 bases fit TRBD2. This CDR3 is 15 amino acids long. Trimming removed 4 bases from V and 8 bases from J; junction bases left unmatched: 10. The V gene's germline CDR1 is MGHRA and CDR2 YSYEKL. CDR3 amino acids: CASSRTSGSVVTQYF. CDR3 bases: TGCGCCAGCAGCCGGACTAGCGGTTCTGTAGTTACCCAGTACTTC.

This clonotype was detected only a few times. This chain joins TRBV7-9 and TRBJ1-1; D possibly corresponds to TRBD1 (6 bases). This CDR3 has 13 residues. Trimming left V 1 base short and J 6 bases short, with 9 bases between. The germline V gene encodes CDR1 SEHNR and CDR2 FQNEAQ (reference sequence). CDR3: CASSLGNRAEAFF. CDR3 in DNA: TGTGCCAGCAGCTTAGGTAACAGGGCTGAAGCTTTCTTT.

This clonotype was recorded many times. V and J are TRBV4-3 and TRBJ2-3; D unresolved. CDR3 length: 11 residues. The V end lost 3 bases, the J end lost 6 bases, and 4 bases lay between the germline ends. Germline values: CDR1 LGHNA, CDR2 YSLEER. The CDR3 loop reads CASSQSDTQYF. In nucleotides, the CDR3 is TGCGCCAGCAGCCAGAGCGATACGCAGTATTTT.